Presented here are 14 T cell receptor beta chains from one specimen sequenced in a study of cytomegalovirus exposure and HLA in healthy donors. Repertoires were generated with immunoSEQ multiplex PCR, while TCRdb's copy carries only in-frame clones and drops some. The sample lists more than 110,000 clones; 84% were seen once. The material sequenced was PBMCs. The receptors come from a woman aged 25 to 45 in good health and CMV-seronegative.

V is TRBV5-1 and J is TRBJ1-4; TRBD1 is a possible D gene (6 bases). Germline assignment: CDR1 SGHRS and CDR2 YFSETQ. This CDR3 comprises 15 residues. V shed 1 base and J shed 6 bases, with 13 bases lying between them. The CDR3 region is CASSLWGGQDEKLFF. In DNA, the CDR3 is TGCGCCAGCAGCTTGTGGGGGGGCCAGGATGAAAAACTGTTTTTT.

This clone was recorded only once. CDR3 bases: TGTGCCAGCAGCTTAGGAACAGGGGTCCGGGAGACCCAGTACTTC. The encoded protein is CASSLGTGVRETQYF. This rearrangement joins TRBV7-2 to TRBJ2-5; 7 bases map to TRBD1. The CDR3 is 15 residues long. The trim removed 1 base at V and 5 bases at J, leaving 7 bases unmatched. The V gene's germline CDR1 is SGHTA and CDR2 FQGNSA.

The CDR3 region has the DNA TGTGCCAGTAGTCCGGAGGCCGACTGGGGGACAGGCGTTGAAGCTTTCTTT. It encodes CASSPEADWGTGVEAFF. This sequence joins TRBV19 and TRBJ1-1, with TRBD1 matching 8 bases. The length of the CDR3 is 17 residues. The germline V gene has CDR1 LNHDA and CDR2 SQIVND (reference sequence). V lost 5 bases and J lost 7; bases outside the gene matches: 18.

This sequence joins TRBV7-2 and TRBJ2-7; D possibly corresponds to TRBD2 (6 bases). With 3 bases removed from V and 3 bases from J, the gap between germline ends came to 15 bases. The length of the CDR3 is 15 residues. Germline loops: CDR1 SGHTA, CDR2 FQGNSA. The CDR3 loop is CASSFPGLGDYEQYF. The CDR3 nucleotides are TGTGCCAGCAGCTTCCCGGGACTGGGTGACTACGAGCAGTACTTC.

The chain links TRBV2 to TRBJ1-6; 7 bases agree with TRBD1. Unmatched junction bases numbered 3, after V lost 6 bases and J lost 4 bases. The germline V gene encodes CDR1 SNHLY and CDR2 FYNNEI. The CDR3 runs 14 residues. CDR3 amino acids: CASRGGQYNSPLHF. DNA of the CDR3: TGTGCCAGCAGGGGGGGACAGTATAATTCACCCCTCCACTTT.

The genes are TRBV5-4 and TRBJ2-1; D possibly corresponds to TRBD1 (6 bases). In germline, CDR1 is SGHNT, CDR2 YYREEE (reference sequence). This CDR3 comprises 15 residues. V was clipped by 5 bases and J by 2 bases, with 14 bases between them. The CDR3 loop is CASRQDRSPYNEQFF. The CDR3 bases are TGTGCCAGCAGGCAAGACAGGTCGCCCTACAATGAGCAGTTCTTC.

The rearrangement uses TRBV7-2 and TRBJ2-5; 13 bases are shared with TRBD2. Germline lookup yields CDR1 SGHTA and CDR2 FQGNSA. This CDR3 has 16 residues. V gave up 9 bases and J gave up 3 bases; unmatched junction bases: 10. CDR3: CASRQHGTSGEETQYF. The CDR3 nucleotides read TGTGCCAGTCGACAACATGGGACTAGCGGGGAAGAGACCCAGTACTTC.

This clone was seen once. The chain is built from TRBV27 and TRBJ2-2; TRBD1 aligns across 10 bases. The V gene's germline CDR1 is MNHEY and CDR2 SMNVEV (reference sequence). This CDR3 is built from 14 residues. V lost 10 bases and J lost 2; bases outside the gene matches: 4. The CDR3 loop reads CATQTGGNTGELFF. The CDR3 DNA reads as TGTGCCACCCAGACAGGGGGCAACACCGGGGAGCTGTTTTTT.

CDR3 in DNA: TGTGCCACCAGCAGAGATTTGCGGGATAGCAATCAGCCCCAGCATTTT. It codes for CATSRDLRDSNQPQHF. V is TRBV15 and J is TRBJ1-5, with D hard to call. The ends were cut back, 0 bases at V and 0 bases at J, with 9 bases in the middle. The CDR3 length is 16 residues. Germline V gene data show CDR1 as LNHNV and CDR2 as YYDKDF (reference sequence).

V gene TRBV11-1 combines with J gene TRBJ1-1, with D hard to call. This CDR3 has 12 residues. V lost 2 bases and J 11 bases, leaving 12 bases between the germline ends. CDR1 and CDR2 (germline): SGHAT, FQDESV (reference sequence). The CDR3 region has the DNA TGTGCCAGCAGCTTACTACCGGGGTTGGCTTTCTTT. It codes for CASSLLPGLAFF.

The chain joins TRBV6-5 to TRBJ2-3; 11 bases align to TRBD2. The CDR3 has 15 residues. Germline V CDR1 and CDR2: MNHEY, SVGAGI. V trimming: 6 bases; J trimming: 7 bases; junction bases outside the gene matches: 9. CDR3 region: CASRWLAGGQNTQYF. In DNA form, the CDR3 reads TGTGCCAGCAGATGGCTAGCGGGGGGCCAAAATACGCAGTATTTT.

This chain connects TRBV2 to TRBJ2-3; D unclear. The CDR3 length is 13 residues. Trimming stripped 3 bases from V and 6 bases from J, with 10 bases between. CDR1 SNHLY and CDR2 FYNNEI come from the germline V gene. Here the CDR3 reads CASSELSLDTQYF. DNA of the CDR3: TGTGCCAGCAGTGAGCTGAGCCTGGATACGCAGTATTTT.

This clone has only a few counts. The rearrangement links TRBV28 to TRBJ2-1; 8 positions agree with TRBD2. V lost 6 bases and J lost 7; bases outside the gene matches: 14. Per germline, CDR1 MDHEN and CDR2 SYDVKM. The CDR3 extends over 16 amino acids. The CDR3 region is CASSETGGGGRNEQFF. CDR3 bases: TGTGCCAGCAGCGAGACCGGGGGGGGCGGGAGGAATGAGCAGTTCTTC.

CDR3 nucleotide sequence: TGTGCCAGCAGCTCCTATATGAATGAAAAACTGTTTTTT. Protein sequence: CASSSYMNEKLFF. This sequence joins TRBV13 and TRBJ1-4; no reliable D call. Germline loops: CDR1 PRHDT, CDR2 FYEKMQ (reference sequence). The CDR3 is made up of 13 amino acids. V lost 4 bases and J lost 5, with 8 bases in between.